Below, one TCR beta chain is given with its context. The V gene's germline CDR1 is SGHKS and CDR2 YYEKEE (reference sequence). CDR3 length: 17 amino acids. Unmatched junction bases numbered 12, after V lost 3 bases and J lost 7 bases. The sample comes from a study of cytomegalovirus exposure and HLA in healthy donors. 60 Vbeta and 13 Jbeta primers were used in PCR. TCRdb's copy holds only in-frame clones and misses some; the assay was immunoSEQ multiplex PCR. The data hold fewer than 250,000 clones, with 70% to 80% observed a single time. The clonotype comes from a male donor in good health and CMV-seropositive. The sequencing sample was made of PBMCs. J is TRBJ1-5 and V is TRBV5-5; 11 bases are a match to TRBD1. The CDR3 sequence is CASSSSLGQGARQPQHF. CDR3 nucleotide sequence: TGTGCCAGCAGCTCCTCCCTCGGACAGGGGGCTAGGCAGCCCCAGCATTTT.